Listed below are T cell receptor beta chains from one sample, sequenced in a study of response to subunit inactivated influenza vaccine. One entry per CDR3 protein, called by TCRdb with MiXCR from the RT-PCR reads. The table has 600,000 to 850,000 distinct CDR3 sequences, 11% to 15% seen once. This specimen was PBMCs from blood, taken approximately 15 days before vaccination. All receptors come from a man aged 45 to 65 who received an inactivated influenza vaccine. Both conserved end residues are part of each CDR3. The D gene is left open where the match is weak. Some rows mark clone size as missing; the rest say once, few, many or name a class of expanded clone.

d_call	v_call	clone_size	j_call	cdr3_aa	cdr3_nt
.	TRBV5-1	.	TRBJ1-1	CASSTSGSGNTEAFF	TGCGCCAGCAGCACCTCAGGGAGCGGGAACACTGAAGCTTTCTTT
.	TRBV6-1	few	TRBJ2-3	CAHSSSGPTDTQYF	TGTGCCCATTCAAGTAGCGGACCCACAGATACGCAGTATTTT
.	TRBV7-8	few	TRBJ2-1	CASRGHFGRTSYNEQFF	TGTGCCAGCAGGGGACACTTCGGGAGGACCTCCTACAATGAGCAGTTCTTC
.	TRBV15	.	TRBJ2-1	CATSSPEGDHHSYNEQFF	TGTGCCACCAGCAGCCCCGAGGGGGATCACCACTCCTACAATGAGCAGTTCTTC
.	TRBV7-9	few	TRBJ2-7	CASSLPLHPPYEQYF	TGTGCCAGCAGCTTACCTCTGCACCCCCCCTACGAGCAGTACTTC
.	TRBV10-2	few	TRBJ1-1	CATYIGSEAFF	TGCGCCACCTACATCGGATCCGAAGCTTTCTTT
TRBD2	TRBV11-3	many	TRBJ2-1	CASSFSAGGVNEQFF	TGTGCCAGCAGCTTCTCGGCGGGAGGGGTAAATGAGCAGTTCTTC
.	TRBV20-1	many	TRBJ1-2	CSARGGDEGGYGYTF	TGCAGTGCTAGAGGGGGGGACGAGGGCGGCTATGGCTACACCTTC
TRBD1	TRBV29-1	few	TRBJ1-2	CSVESDRGPFYGYTF	TGCAGCGTTGAATCGGACAGGGGGCCTTTCTATGGCTACACCTTC
TRBD1	TRBV5-1	.	TRBJ2-5	CASSPGQGSPETQYF	TGCGCCAGCAGCCCGGGACAGGGAAGTCCAGAGACCCAGTACTTC
TRBD1	TRBV6-1	few	TRBJ1-4	CASSAHRGVEKLFF	TGTGCCAGCAGTGCCCACAGGGGAGTTGAAAAACTGTTTTTT
TRBD2	TRBV7-9	.	TRBJ2-5	CASSRGSGGVQETQYF	TGTGCCAGCAGCCGAGGGAGCGGGGGCGTCCAAGAGACCCAGTACTTC
.	TRBV10-2	.	TRBJ2-5	CASSPAGRRETQYF	TGCGCCAGCAGCCCCGCAGGGAGGAGGGAGACCCAGTACTTC
.	TRBV27	few	TRBJ2-7	CASSPGQGKASYEQYF	TGTGCCAGCAGTCCCGGCCAGGGGAAGGCCTCCTACGAGCAGTACTTC
TRBD1	TRBV20-1	.	TRBJ1-4	CSAKGTGLNEKLFF	TGCAGTGCTAAAGGGACAGGCCTCAATGAAAAACTGTTTTTT
TRBD2	TRBV12-3/TRBV12-4	many	TRBJ2-7	CASRPGGTLYEQYF	TGTGCCAGCAGACCGGGAGGGACGCTGTACGAGCAGTACTTC
TRBD1	TRBV12-3/TRBV12-4	many	TRBJ1-6	CASSLTGTGNSPLHF	TGTGCCAGCAGTTTAACCGGGACAGGAAATTCACCCCTCCACTTT
TRBD1	TRBV7-9	.	TRBJ2-5	CASSPRGQIQETQYF	TGTGCCAGCAGCCCGAGGGGACAGATACAAGAGACCCAGTACTTC
.	TRBV6-2/TRBV6-3	many	TRBJ2-7	CASSRVLDYEQYF	TGTGCCAGCAGTAGGGTACTGGACTACGAGCAGTACTTC
.	TRBV12-3/TRBV12-4	few	TRBJ2-5	CASSFRLWQQETQYF	TGTGCCAGCAGTTTTCGTCTGTGGCAGCAAGAGACCCAGTACTTC
TRBD2	TRBV9	few	TRBJ2-3	CASSPGGMDTQYF	TGTGCCAGCAGCCCGGGGGGGATGGATACGCAGTATTTT
.	TRBV2	.	TRBJ2-7	CASRDSFTGTSYEQYF	TGTGCCAGCAGAGACTCGTTTACAGGGACCTCCTACGAGCAGTACTTC
TRBD1	TRBV5-1	.	TRBJ1-6	CASSSGGSSYNSPLHF	TGCGCCAGCAGCTCAGGGGGGAGCTCCTATAATTCACCCCTCCACTTT
TRBD2	TRBV20-1	.	TRBJ2-1	CSSGAWMNEQFF	TGCAGCAGCGGGGCATGGATGAATGAGCAGTTCTTC
TRBD1	TRBV12-3/TRBV12-4	few	TRBJ2-7	CASSFEGTGTYEQYF	TGTGCCAGCAGTTTTGAGGGGACAGGGACCTACGAGCAGTACTTC
.	TRBV12-3/TRBV12-4	many	TRBJ2-1	CASSPRDSTYNEQFF	TGTGCCAGCAGCCCCCGGGACTCTACTTACAATGAGCAGTTCTTC
.	TRBV7-1	.	TRBJ2-2	CASRSYSTFADVRRENTGELFF	TGTGCCAGCAGGTCCTACAGCACCTTTGCGGATGTGCGACGAGAGAACACCGGGGAGCTGTTTTTT